This TCR beta chain was found in a study of blood T cell repertoires in COVID-19. Source study methods: Researchers report that nucleated cell counts were estimated from reference gene primer amplification. TCRdb's table, derived via immunoSEQ multiplex PCR, lists solely in-frame clones and lacks some. Clone size and V and J calls were adopted from that table, with D and trimming inferred from the DNA. The sample carries 50,000 to 60,000 clones, 85% to 90% recorded once. The material sequenced was peripheral blood. The TCR comes from a man in his 60s with active COVID-19.

The CDR3 loop reads CASSDPGRGDEQFF. The CDR3 nucleotides are TGTGCCAGCAGCGATCCAGGGCGAGGCGATGAGCAGTTCTTC. The rearrangement uses TRBV9 and TRBJ2-1; D perhaps matches TRBD1 (5 bases). This CDR3 region has 14 residues. Per the germline V gene, CDR1 is SGDLS and CDR2 is YYNGEE. Trimming removed 3 bases from V and 8 bases from J, with 15 bases in between.